This passage covers 14 T cell receptor beta chains from one sample sequenced in a study of T cell repertoires in cytomegalovirus infection. The antigens for these receptors are not known. Each CDR3 protein gets one entry after TCRdb re-called the reads with MiXCR. In the table there are 110,000 to 150,000 distinct CDR3 sequences, roughly 32% of which are singletons. The input for sequencing was CD8+ T cells from cultured PBMCs, taken from culture after CMV antigen stimulation. The source is a human donor in good health (CMV status not recorded). Some clones in this sample may be carry-over from other donors' samples.

The V and J genes are TRBV27 and TRBJ1-2, with 7 bases aligning to TRBD1. This CDR3 region has 14 residues. V lost 10 bases, J lost 8 bases, and 16 bases stayed unmatched. CDR1 and CDR2 (germline): MNHEY, SMNVEV (reference sequence). This chain's CDR3 is CATKQKGAPGGYTF. CDR3 DNA sequence: TGTGCCACCAAACAGAAGGGGGCACCTGGAGGCTACACCTTC.

By sample fraction, this clonotype is large. The J gene is TRBJ2-3, the V gene TRBV7-6; 7 bases are a match to TRBD2. With V trimmed by 5 bases and J by 4 bases, 9 bases remained unmatched. There are 15 residues in the CDR3. Per germline, CDR1 SGHVS and CDR2 FNYEAQ. This CDR3 reads CASSPTWGGADTQYF. The DNA of the CDR3 is TGTGCCAGCAGCCCCACCTGGGGGGGGGCAGATACGCAGTATTTT.

The chain recombines TRBV19 with TRBJ2-1, with D possibly matching TRBD2 (5 bases). The CDR3 is 14 amino acids. Germline V gives CDR1 LNHDA, CDR2 SQIVND (reference sequence). Trimming took 6 bases from V and 6 from J, leaving 15 bases between them. The CDR3 DNA reads TGTGCCAGTAGCCAAGGGAGCGCCTCCAATGAGCAGTTCTTC. This encodes CASSQGSASNEQFF.

The V call is TRBV2, the J call TRBJ2-7; D call uncertain. There are 12 residues in the CDR3. V dropped 7 bases and J dropped 2 bases, with 9 bases sitting between them. Germline CDR1 reads SNHLY; CDR2 reads FYNNEI. The CDR3, as DNA: TGTGCCAGCAAGCCGCCCGCCTACGAGCAGTACTTC. It yields the protein CASKPPAYEQYF.

This clonotype has at least ten counts. The CDR3 nucleotides read TGTGCCAGCAGTTTAAGGCCAGGTAGCTCCTACGAGCAGTACTTC. Its translation: CASSLRPGSSYEQYF. This rearrangement joins TRBV28 to TRBJ2-7; D unclear. The CDR3 extends over 15 amino acids. CDR1 is MDHEN and CDR2 is SYDVKM in the germline V gene. Trimming removed 2 bases from V and 0 bases from J, with 11 bases in between.

J is TRBJ1-5 and V is TRBV27; 8 bases are a match to TRBD1. This CDR3 is built from 14 residues. CDR1 is MNHEY and CDR2 is SMNVEV in the germline V gene (reference sequence). Trimming at V came to 5 bases and at J to 4 bases, leaving 4 bases not matched to a gene. Here the CDR3 reads CASSLRTGNQPQHF. In DNA form, the CDR3 reads TGTGCCAGCAGTCTGAGGACAGGGAATCAGCCCCAGCATTTT.

This clonotype appeared a few times. The chain carries TRBV10-3 and TRBJ2-3; D unresolved. Germline lookup yields CDR1 ENHRY and CDR2 SYGVKD. The CDR3 is 16 residues long. V shed 6 bases and J shed 4 bases, with 20 bases lying between them. Here the CDR3 DNA reads TGTGCCATCAGAGGACCCCCCTCTAGTTCTGCAGATACGCAGTATTTT. Translation gives CAIRGPPSSSADTQYF.

This chain uses TRBV29-1 with TRBJ1-2, with 8 bases matching TRBD1. The germline V gene encodes CDR1 SQVTM and CDR2 ANQGSEA. This CDR3 is 13 amino acids long. V lost 4 bases and J lost 8; bases outside the gene matches: 9. This CDR3 is CSVAIGQGGGYTF. CDR3 coding DNA: TGCAGCGTTGCGATTGGACAGGGAGGGGGCTACACCTTC.

This clonotype was observed once. The rearrangement links TRBV12-3 or TRBV12-4 to TRBJ2-7; TRBD1 is a possible D gene (6 bases). V lost 1 base to trimming and J lost 3 bases, with 10 bases between them. The CDR3 has 14 residues. As DNA, the CDR3 is TGTGCCAGCAGTTTAGAGGACAGAATCTACGAGCAGTACTTC. Its translation: CASSLEDRIYEQYF.

V is TRBV5-4 and J is TRBJ1-2, with D hard to call. V was shortened by 0 bases and J by 4 bases, with 10 bases between the two germline ends. In germline, CDR1 is SGHNT, CDR2 YYREEE (reference sequence). CDR3 length: 14 residues. DNA for the CDR3: TGTGCCAGCAGCTTGGGGCACCTTTCCTATGGCTACACCTTC. This codes for CASSLGHLSYGYTF.

V is TRBV5-6 and J is TRBJ2-5, with TRBD1 matching 7 bases. In germline, CDR1 is SGHDT, CDR2 YYEEEE. Germline trimming cut 4 bases from V and 5 bases from J; bases unmatched to any gene: 14. The CDR3 runs to 16 residues. The CDR3 sequence: CASSDKDRWEPETQYF. DNA for the CDR3: TGTGCCAGCAGCGACAAGGACAGGTGGGAACCTGAGACCCAGTACTTC.

The chain employs TRBV7-9 and TRBJ1-1; a weak D match, TRBD1 (6 bases). The germline V and J ends were trimmed by 1 base and 0 bases, with 15 bases remaining between them. CDR1 is SEHNR, CDR2 FQNEAQ, per germline (reference sequence). The CDR3 extends over 17 amino acids. This CDR3 reads CASSLVSRGGMNTEAFF. CDR3 DNA sequence: TGTGCCAGCAGCTTAGTCTCCAGGGGTGGAATGAACACTGAAGCTTTCTTT.

In this sample, this clonotype turned up once. A read error may be the cause here, since a much bigger clone is one base away. The chain couples TRBV7-2 to TRBJ2-7; D possibly uses TRBD1 or TRBD2 (5 bases each). Trimming removed 4 bases at V and 3 bases at J, with 19 bases between. The CDR3 consists of 16 residues. Germline-derived CDR1 and CDR2 are SGHTA and FQGNSA. DNA for the CDR3: TGTGCCAGCAGCTCGCCATCGTGGGACGGACACTACGAGCAGTACTTC. Its translation: CASSSPSWDGHYEQYF.

The genes are TRBV2 and TRBJ2-3; D might be TRBD1 or TRBD2, each matching 5 bases. The CDR3 loop spans 11 amino acids. Germline V gene sequence: CDR1 SNHLY, CDR2 FYNNEI. V shed 9 bases and J shed 6 bases, with 10 bases lying between them. CDR3: CARGPGDTQYF. The CDR3 DNA follows: TGTGCCAGGGGGCCGGGGGATACGCAGTATTTT.